This TCR beta chain was retrieved from a study of follicular helper T cells after annual influenza vaccination. Trimming removed 4 bases at V and 0 bases at J, with 10 bases between. Germline lookup yields CDR1 MGHDK and CDR2 SYGVNS. This CDR3 contains 14 residues. Time point indicated: 2015-2016 season, 7 days after influenza vaccination. Measured with immunoSEQ multiplex PCR; TCRdb has only the in-frame clones, and not every one. The sample includes roughly 4,200 clones, roughly 82% of them seen just once. Specimen: CXCR5+ CD38- circulating T follicular helper cells from blood, collected 7 days after influenza vaccination. Subset indicated: circulating Tfh, non-naive CD4+CXCR5+PD-1+ (ICOS+CD38+ or ICOS-CD38-). This chain links TRBV25-1 with TRBJ2-7; TRBD2 is a possible D gene (5 bases). This receptor was identified in an adult who received the influenza vaccine. CDR3: CASSASGYSYEQYF. As DNA, the CDR3 is TGTGCCAGCAGTGCATCGGGATACTCCTACGAGCAGTACTTC.